Listed below are T cell receptor beta chains from one sample, sequenced in a study of blood T cell repertoires in COVID-19. The assay was immunoSEQ multiplex PCR, and TCRdb's table has in-frame clones only and misses some. The sample records about 42,000 clones, 90% being singletons. Sequencing was performed on peripheral blood. Receptors were obtained from a man aged 45-65 years with active COVID-19. Both conserved end residues are part of each CDR3. D genes are given only for firm matches. Clone size is stated in some rows and not others, as once, few, many or a class when expanded.

cdr3_aa: CASSVASGNTIYF; cdr3_nt: TGTGCCAGCAGCGTGGCCTCTGGAAACACCATATATTTT; v_call: TRBV9; clone_size: -; j_call: TRBJ1-3; d_call: -
cdr3_aa: CSASPGTSGDTQYF; cdr3_nt: TGCAGTGCTAGTCCCGGGACTAGCGGAGATACGCAGTATTTT; v_call: TRBV20-1; clone_size: -; j_call: TRBJ2-3; d_call: TRBD2
cdr3_aa: CASSSPGLWTGELFF; cdr3_nt: TGTGCCAGCAGCTCCCCCGGGTTATGGACCGGGGAGCTGTTTTTT; v_call: TRBV7-9; clone_size: -; j_call: TRBJ2-2; d_call: -
cdr3_aa: CASSSLTGSTSYGYTF; cdr3_nt: TGTGCCAGCAGTTCCCTTACGGGATCAACCTCCTATGGCTACACCTTC; v_call: TRBV6-5; clone_size: -; j_call: TRBJ1-2; d_call: -
cdr3_aa: CASRFGTATEAFF; cdr3_nt: TGTGCCAGCAGATTCGGGACAGCCACTGAAGCTTTCTTT; v_call: TRBV6-6; clone_size: once; j_call: TRBJ1-1; d_call: TRBD1
cdr3_aa: CASSLATVGEAFF; cdr3_nt: TGCGCCAGCAGCTTGGCCACTGTCGGGGAAGCTTTCTTT; v_call: TRBV5-1; clone_size: -; j_call: TRBJ1-1; d_call: -
cdr3_aa: CASRRQENTGELFF; cdr3_nt: TGCGCCAGCAGGAGACAGGAAAACACCGGGGAGCTGTTTTTT; v_call: TRBV5-1; clone_size: -; j_call: TRBJ2-2; d_call: -
cdr3_aa: CSAPGQGSGELFF; cdr3_nt: TGCAGCGCGCCGGGACAGGGGTCCGGGGAGCTGTTTTTT; v_call: TRBV29-1; clone_size: -; j_call: TRBJ2-2; d_call: TRBD1
cdr3_aa: CASSQWAGGEAQYF; cdr3_nt: TGTGCCAGCAGCCAGTGGGCGGGGGGGGAGGCCCAGTACTTC; v_call: TRBV3-1/TRBV3-2; clone_size: -; j_call: TRBJ2-5; d_call: TRBD2
cdr3_aa: CASSPLGAGGYYEQYF; cdr3_nt: TGTGCCAGCAGCCCTTTAGGGGCAGGGGGCTACTACGAGCAGTACTTC; v_call: TRBV14; clone_size: -; j_call: TRBJ2-7; d_call: TRBD1
cdr3_aa: CASSGGYSGNTIYF; cdr3_nt: TGCGCCAGCAGCGGAGGTTACTCTGGAAACACCATATATTTT; v_call: TRBV5-1; clone_size: -; j_call: TRBJ1-3; d_call: -
cdr3_aa: CAIRPETDYGYTF; cdr3_nt: TGTGCCATCAGGCCCGAGACAGACTATGGCTACACCTTC; v_call: TRBV10-3; clone_size: -; j_call: TRBJ1-2; d_call: -
cdr3_aa: CASSSAGSNQPQHF; cdr3_nt: TGTGCCAGCAGCTCGGCCGGGAGCAATCAGCCCCAGCATTTT; v_call: TRBV25-1; clone_size: -; j_call: TRBJ1-5; d_call: -
cdr3_aa: CSVPGVAEDTQYF; cdr3_nt: TGCAGCGTTCCTGGGGTAGCGGAAGATACGCAGTATTTT; v_call: TRBV29-1; clone_size: -; j_call: TRBJ2-3; d_call: -
cdr3_aa: CSVEKGQGYYGYTF; cdr3_nt: TGCAGCGTTGAAAAGGGACAGGGCTACTATGGCTACACCTTC; v_call: TRBV29-1; clone_size: -; j_call: TRBJ1-2; d_call: TRBD1
cdr3_aa: CASSAMFQETQYF; cdr3_nt: TGCGCCAGCAGCGCTATGTTCCAAGAGACCCAGTACTTC; v_call: TRBV5-1; clone_size: -; j_call: TRBJ2-5; d_call: -
cdr3_aa: CASSDQAGSNEKLFF; cdr3_nt: TGTGCCAGCAGTGACCAGGCTGGGTCTAATGAAAAACTGTTTTTT; v_call: TRBV6-4; clone_size: -; j_call: TRBJ1-4; d_call: -
cdr3_aa: CASSQGPRGQETQYF; cdr3_nt: TGCGCCAGCAGCCAAGGTCCTAGGGGACAAGAGACCCAGTACTTC; v_call: TRBV4-1; clone_size: -; j_call: TRBJ2-5; d_call: -
cdr3_aa: CASSPLSGTEAFF; cdr3_nt: TGTGCCAGCAGCCCTCTTAGCGGCACTGAAGCTTTCTTT; v_call: TRBV7-9; clone_size: -; j_call: TRBJ1-1; d_call: -
cdr3_aa: CASSFLDTQYF; cdr3_nt: TGTGCCAGCAGTTTTCTAGATACGCAGTATTTT; v_call: TRBV28; clone_size: -; j_call: TRBJ2-3; d_call: -
cdr3_aa: CASSRRAATNEKLFF; cdr3_nt: TGTGCCAGCAGCCGACGAGCTGCAACTAATGAAAAACTGTTTTTT; v_call: TRBV7-8; clone_size: -; j_call: TRBJ1-4; d_call: -
cdr3_aa: CASSLRQSNPPGELFF; cdr3_nt: TGCGCCAGCAGCTTAAGACAGTCAAACCCCCCCGGGGAGCTGTTTTTT; v_call: TRBV5-1; clone_size: -; j_call: TRBJ2-2; d_call: -